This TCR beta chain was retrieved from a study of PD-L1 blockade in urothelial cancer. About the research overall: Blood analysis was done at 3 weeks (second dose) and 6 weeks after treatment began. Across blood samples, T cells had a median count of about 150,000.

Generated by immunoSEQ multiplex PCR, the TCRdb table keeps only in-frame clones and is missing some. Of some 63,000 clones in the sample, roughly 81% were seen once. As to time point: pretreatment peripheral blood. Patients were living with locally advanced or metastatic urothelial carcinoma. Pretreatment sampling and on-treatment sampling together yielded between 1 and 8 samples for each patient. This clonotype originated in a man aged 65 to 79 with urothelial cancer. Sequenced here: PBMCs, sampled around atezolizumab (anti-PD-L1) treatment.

The DNA for the CDR3 is TGTGCCAGCAGCTTAGGCCTGGGGGCAGATGAAAAACTGTTTTTT. It yields the protein CASSLGLGADEKLFF. The chain combines TRBV7-2 with TRBJ1-4, with D possibly matching TRBD1 (6 bases). The length of the CDR3 is 15 residues. With 1 base removed from V and 6 bases from J, the gap between germline ends came to 12 bases. Germline lookup yields CDR1 SGHTA and CDR2 FQGNSA.